This entry lists 3 T cell receptor beta chains sequenced from one sample in a study of blood T cells in healthy people across ages. Together with a sample-barcoded 5' primer, a J-beta primer mix was included in a second PCR lasting about 6 to 11 cycles. TCRdb independently ran MiXCR on the 5' RACE reads; one entry per CDR3 protein. The table lists about 730,000 distinct CDR3 sequences, about 42% of them singletons. Specimen: blood. The receptors were gathered from a woman aged 55-69 years in good health.

V is TRBV20-1 and J is TRBJ1-1; no firm D call. Germline CDR1 and CDR2: DFQATT and SNEGSKA (reference sequence). The V gene lost 1 base and the J gene lost 6 bases, with 6 bases spanning the gap. This CDR3 is 11 amino acids long. The CDR3 DNA is TGCAGTGCTAGAGTCTTGCCTGAAGCTTTCTTT. Protein: CSARVLPEAFF.

V and J are TRBV4-1 and TRBJ1-2; maybe TRBD1 (5 bases). Germline V CDR1 and CDR2: MGHRA, YSYEKL. This CDR3 has 15 residues. Between the trimmed V and J ends, which lost 0 bases and 5 bases, there was a span of 13 bases. The CDR3 reads CASSQEKGLGYGYTF. The CDR3 region has the DNA TGCGCCAGCAGCCAAGAAAAGGGGCTAGGTTATGGCTACACCTTC.

The chain links TRBV2 to TRBJ2-3; 8 bases line up with TRBD1. There are 13 residues in the CDR3. The ends lost 6 bases at V and 4 bases at J; junction bases unmatched: 3. Per germline, CDR1 SNHLY and CDR2 FYNNEI. CDR3 nucleotides: TGTGCCAGCAGGAAACAGGGGGCAGATACGCAGTATTTT. Its translation is CASRKQGADTQYF. Full variable domain (outside the CDR3, taken from reference TRBV2 and TRBJ2-3): EPEVTQTPSHQVTQMGQEVILRCVPISNHLYFYWYRQILGQKVEFLVSFYNNEISEKSEIFDDQFSVERPDGSNFTLKIRSTKLEDSAMYFCASRKQGADTQYFGPGTRLTVL.